These T cell receptor beta chains were read from a single sample in a study of blood T cell repertoires in COVID-19. TCRdb keeps only in-frame clones here, not all; method: immunoSEQ multiplex PCR. The sample shows some 54,000 clones, around 86% of them seen only once. Sequencing was performed on peripheral blood. The source is a woman aged 60 to 75 with acute or convalescent COVID-19. CDR3s include the opening cysteine and the closing phenylalanine or tryptophan. The D gene is left open where the match is weak. Rows may omit the clone size; those that give it use once, few, many or a size class.

J	V	D	size	CDR3	DNA
TRBJ2-7	TRBV10-2	TRBD2	.	CASSESGGGPYEQYF	TGCGCCAGCAGTGAGTCGGGGGGAGGGCCTTACGAGCAGTACTTC
TRBJ2-7	TRBV15	.	few	CATSRDLGPTYEQYF	TGTGCCACCAGCAGAGATCTGGGCCCAACCTACGAGCAGTACTTC
TRBJ2-7	TRBV30	.	.	CAWSGVRGGRGYEQYF	TGTGCCTGGAGCGGAGTTAGAGGTGGTCGGGGTTACGAGCAGTACTTC
TRBJ2-1	TRBV18	.	.	CASSPGRNEQFF	TGTGCCAGCTCACCTGGGCGAAATGAGCAGTTCTTC
TRBJ2-1	TRBV6-5	TRBD2	.	CASLHGGATWNEQFF	TGTGCCAGCCTTCACGGGGGGGCGACGTGGAATGAGCAGTTCTTC
TRBJ1-5	TRBV7-8	.	.	CASSLVGGRGQPQHF	TGTGCCAGCAGCTTAGTAGGCGGCCGAGGGCAGCCCCAGCATTTT
TRBJ2-2	TRBV6-5	TRBD1	.	CASTLDRGNTGELFF	TGTGCCAGTACTCTAGACAGGGGGAACACCGGGGAGCTGTTTTTT
TRBJ2-3	TRBV11-3	.	.	CASSLGLAADTQYF	TGTGCCAGCAGCTTAGGTCTAGCAGCCGATACGCAGTATTTT
TRBJ1-1	TRBV19	.	.	CASDTGRGAFEAFF	TGTGCCAGTGACACAGGTCGTGGGGCGTTTGAAGCTTTCTTT
TRBJ1-1	TRBV27	.	.	CASKNRGGLSLNTEAFF	TGTGCCAGCAAAAACCGGGGGGGGCTCTCCTTGAACACTGAAGCTTTCTTT
TRBJ1-6	TRBV6-5	TRBD1	.	CASSYGTGVNSPLHF	TGTGCCAGCAGTTACGGGACAGGGGTTAATTCACCCCTCCACTTT
TRBJ1-2	TRBV3-1/TRBV3-2	.	.	CASSQDRTGYTF	TGTGCCAGCAGCCAAGACAGAACCGGCTACACCTTC
TRBJ2-6	TRBV12-3/TRBV12-4	.	.	CASSFAGANVLTF	TGTGCCAGCAGTTTCGCGGGGGCCAACGTCCTGACTTTC
TRBJ2-1	TRBV7-6	TRBD2	.	CASSPTSGGSNEQFF	TGTGCCAGCAGCCCAACTAGCGGGGGTAGTAATGAGCAGTTCTTC
TRBJ2-3	TRBV28	.	.	CASSLSGLRTDTQYF	TGTGCCAGCAGTCTCAGCGGGCTCCGCACAGATACGCAGTATTTT
TRBJ2-2	TRBV6-4	.	few	CASSDSTSTGELFF	TGTGCCAGCAGTGACTCGACTAGCACCGGGGAGCTGTTTTTT
TRBJ1-2	TRBV5-6	.	.	CASSLWGEGYTF	TGTGCCAGCAGCTTGTGGGGAGAAGGCTACACCTTC
TRBJ1-5	TRBV28	.	.	CASSSSLQPQHF	TGTGCCAGCAGTTCCTCCCTCCAGCCCCAGCATTTT
TRBJ2-3	TRBV3-1/TRBV3-2	.	.	CASMSKPGSTDTQYF	TGTGCCAGCATGAGTAAGCCAGGCAGCACAGATACGCAGTATTTT
TRBJ2-3	TRBV30	.	.	CAWTTGLNTDTQYF	TGTGCCTGGACTACGGGTCTTAACACAGATACGCAGTATTTT
TRBJ2-3	TRBV5-1	TRBD1	.	CASSLGDRSTDTQYF	TGCGCCAGCAGCTTGGGGGACAGGAGCACAGATACGCAGTATTTT
TRBJ2-2	TRBV9	.	.	CASSWGETGELFF	TGTGCCAGCAGCTGGGGGGAGACCGGGGAGCTGTTTTTT
TRBJ2-5	TRBV3-1/TRBV3-2	TRBD1	.	CASSQGQGAWETQYF	TGTGCCAGCAGCCAAGGACAGGGGGCATGGGAGACCCAGTACTTC
TRBJ2-7	TRBV6-6	.	.	CASSYGGGASYEQYF	TGTGCCAGCAGTTACGGAGGGGGCGCATCCTACGAGCAGTACTTC
TRBJ2-1	TRBV11-2	TRBD1	.	CASSSTGTVGIEQFF	TGTGCCAGCAGCTCTACCGGGACAGTTGGAATCGAGCAGTTCTTC
TRBJ2-2	TRBV27	TRBD2	.	CASRRGTSGRPGELFF	TGTGCCAGCAGGCGCGGGACTAGCGGGAGGCCCGGGGAGCTGTTTTTT
TRBJ1-1	TRBV20-1	.	.	CSASAQGSGTEAFF	TGCAGTGCTAGTGCACAGGGCAGTGGCACTGAAGCTTTCTTT
TRBJ1-5	TRBV28	TRBD1	.	CASRSGQGGRNQPQHF	TGTGCCAGCAGGTCCGGACAGGGCGGGCGCAATCAGCCCCAGCATTTT
TRBJ1-3	TRBV2	.	.	CASSELGNTIYF	TGTGCCAGCAGTGAACTGGGAAACACCATATATTTT
TRBJ2-1	TRBV7-3	TRBD2	.	CASTPNRTSYNEQFF	TGTGCCAGCACCCCGAACCGGACTAGCTACAATGAGCAGTTCTTC
TRBJ1-3	TRBV9	TRBD1	.	CASSVTGTGGFSGNTIYF	TGTGCCAGCAGCGTTACCGGGACAGGGGGCTTCTCTGGAAACACCATATATTTT
TRBJ2-3	TRBV9	.	once	CASSASTDTQYF	TGTGCCAGCAGCGCGTCGACAGATACGCAGTATTTT
TRBJ2-2	TRBV9	.	.	CASNGENTGELFF	TGTGCCAGCAACGGGGAAAACACCGGGGAGCTGTTTTTT
TRBJ2-5	TRBV5-1	TRBD1	.	CASSEGQGGETQYF	TGCGCCAGCAGCGAAGGACAGGGTGGAGAGACCCAGTACTTC
TRBJ1-2	TRBV7-2	.	.	CASSLDGIALYGYTF	TGTGCCAGCAGCTTAGACGGGATAGCCTTGTATGGCTACACCTTC